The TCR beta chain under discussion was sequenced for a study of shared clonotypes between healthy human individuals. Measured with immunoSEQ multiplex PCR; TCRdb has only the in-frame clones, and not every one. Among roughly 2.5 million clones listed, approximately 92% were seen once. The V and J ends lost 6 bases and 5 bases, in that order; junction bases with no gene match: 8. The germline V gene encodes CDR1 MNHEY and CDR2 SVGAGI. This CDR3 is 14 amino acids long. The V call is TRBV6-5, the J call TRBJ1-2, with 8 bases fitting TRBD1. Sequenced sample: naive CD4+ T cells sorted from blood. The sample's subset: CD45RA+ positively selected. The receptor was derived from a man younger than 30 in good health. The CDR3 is CASSIGQGSYGYTF. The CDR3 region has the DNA TGTGCCAGCAGCATCGGACAGGGTAGTTATGGCTACACCTTC.